Each of the 25 T cell receptor beta chains below was sequenced from the same sample in a study of blood T cell repertoires in COVID-19. Using immunoSEQ multiplex PCR, the repertoire was profiled, and TCRdb retains in-frame clones only, with some absent. The profile shows approximately 250,000 clones, about 80% of them singletons. Sequenced: PBMCs or T cells enriched from blood (not recorded which). Receptor source: a man in his forties who had recovered from COVID-19.

This clone showed up just once. The rearrangement uses TRBV7-2 and TRBJ2-5; maybe TRBD2 (5 bases). Trimming took off 5 bases at V and 5 bases at J, with 12 bases between the two ends. The germline V gene encodes CDR1 SGHTA and CDR2 FQGNSA. The CDR3 has 13 residues. CDR3 bases: TGTGCCAGCAGCCATGATACGGGGGAGACCCAGTACTTC. This sequence encodes CASSHDTGETQYF.

V and J are TRBV3-1 (or the pseudogene TRBV3-2) and TRBJ2-2; the D gene is possibly TRBD1 (6 bases). The CDR3 loop spans 15 amino acids. Germline values: CDR1 LGHDT, CDR2 YNNKEL (reference sequence). Trimming pared 4 bases from V and 5 bases from J, leaving 14 bases between. CDR3 DNA sequence: TGTGCCAGCAGCCCTCACAGGGTGGAAACCGGGGAGCTGTTTTTT. Amino acids: CASSPHRVETGELFF.

The chain combines TRBV3-1 (or the pseudogene TRBV3-2) with TRBJ2-7, with no clear D. V was shortened by 0 bases and J by 5 bases, with 11 bases between the two germline ends. Germline CDR1 and CDR2: LGHDT and YNNKEL (reference sequence). The CDR3 loop spans 14 amino acids. CDR3 residues: CASSQEIRGHEQYF. CDR3 in DNA: TGTGCCAGCAGCCAAGAAATAAGAGGCCACGAGCAGTACTTC.

The chain employs TRBV6-5 and TRBJ1-1; a possible D gene is TRBD1 (5 bases). CDR1 and CDR2 from the germline V gene are MNHEY and SVGAGI. This CDR3 comprises 13 residues. The V and J ends lost 2 bases and 5 bases respectively, with 9 bases between them. The CDR3 protein is CASSYTGGTEAFF. The DNA of the CDR3 is TGTGCCAGCAGTTACACCGGGGGGACTGAAGCTTTCTTT.

The chain couples TRBV29-1 to TRBJ2-3; 7 bases line up with TRBD1. Per the germline V gene, CDR1 is SQVTM and CDR2 is ANQGSEA. V trimming: 7 bases; J trimming: 2 bases; junction bases outside the gene matches: 27. This CDR3 contains 20 residues. The CDR3 region is CSAARRPIKKTGRTTDTQYF. CDR3 DNA sequence: TGCAGCGCGGCCCGACGGCCCATAAAAAAGACAGGGCGTACCACAGATACGCAGTATTTT.

The chain has TRBV2 and TRBJ1-1; D possibly corresponds to TRBD1 (5 bases). Germline assignment: CDR1 SNHLY and CDR2 FYNNEI. The length of the CDR3 is 13 residues. Trimming took 11 bases from V and 3 from J, leaving 16 bases between them. This chain's CDR3 is CACGRERDTEAFF. CDR3 sequence (DNA): TGTGCCTGCGGCAGGGAAAGGGACACTGAAGCTTTCTTT.

The CDR3, as DNA: TGCGCCAGCAGCCCTATGACAGGGACCTACGAGCAGTACTTC. Its protein is CASSPMTGTYEQYF. V usage is TRBV5-1 and J usage is TRBJ2-7, with 7 bases that match TRBD1. In germline, CDR1 is SGHRS, CDR2 YFSETQ. This CDR3 has 14 amino acids. The junction had 6 bases not matched to a gene; V was cut back by 4 bases and J by 2 bases.

The J gene is TRBJ2-7, the V gene TRBV6-2 or TRBV6-3; D may be TRBD1 (5 bases). V was clipped by 2 bases and J by 6 bases, with 11 bases between them. CDR3 length: 13 amino acids. In germline, CDR1 is MNHEY, CDR2 SVGEGT. CDR3: CASSYLWGREQYF. The CDR3 DNA sequence: TGTGCCAGCAGTTACCTCTGGGGCCGCGAGCAGTACTTC.

The rearrangement links TRBV5-8 to TRBJ2-7, with TRBD2 matching over 10 bases. Losses at the gene ends were 5 bases for V and 0 bases for J; bases not matched to a gene: 5. The CDR3 is 15 residues long. Germline V gives CDR1 SGHTS, CDR2 YDEGEE. The CDR3, as DNA: TGTGCCAGCAGTTTTCCTAGCGGGAGCTCCTACGAGCAGTACTTC. Protein: CASSFPSGSSYEQYF.

The chain has TRBV5-1 and TRBJ1-5, with TRBD1 identical over 8 bases. Germline-derived CDR1 and CDR2 are SGHRS and YFSETQ. With V trimmed by 0 bases and J by 4 bases, 3 bases remained unmatched. The CDR3 loop spans 15 amino acids. CDR3 protein: CASSLDGQGNQPQHF. The DNA for the CDR3 is TGCGCCAGCAGCTTGGATGGACAGGGAAATCAGCCCCAGCATTTT.

CDR3 sequence reads: CASSPPRADEQFF. Here the CDR3 DNA reads TGTGCCAGCAGCCCTCCCAGGGCCGATGAGCAGTTCTTC. V gene TRBV28 combines with J gene TRBJ2-1, with TRBD1 as a possible D gene (5 bases). Germline V lookup: CDR1 MDHEN, CDR2 SYDVKM. The CDR3 spans 13 residues. V dropped 6 bases and J dropped 8 bases, with 14 bases sitting between them.

The V call is TRBV7-2, the J call TRBJ2-5; 10 nucleotides line up with TRBD2. The CDR3 totals 16 residues. Germline V gene lookup returns CDR1 SGHTA and CDR2 FQGNSA. The junction had 9 bases not matched to a gene; V was cut back by 3 bases and J by 5 bases. CDR3 sequence: CASSFSSGGPGETQYF. The CDR3 nucleotides read TGTGCCAGCAGCTTTAGTAGCGGGGGGCCGGGGGAGACCCAGTACTTC.

This clone has just one count. The chain combines TRBV7-2 with TRBJ2-3; possibly TRBD2 for D (6 bases). The CDR3 extends over 14 amino acids. The germline V gene has CDR1 SGHTA and CDR2 FQGNSA. Trimming removed 5 bases from V and 3 bases from J, with 12 bases in between. This CDR3 reads CASSVRAGTDTQYF. The CDR3 nucleotides are TGTGCCAGCAGCGTCCGGGCGGGGACAGATACGCAGTATTTT. Together with reference TRBV7-2 and TRBJ2-3, the CDR3 gives the full variable domain: GAGVSQSPSNKVTEKGKDVELRCDPISGHTALYWYRQSLGQGLEFLIYFQGNSAPDKSGLPSDRFSAERTGGSVSTLTIQRTQQEDSAVYLCASSVRAGTDTQYFGPGTRLTVL.

The gene calls are TRBV9 and TRBJ2-2, with no clear D. V was shortened by 1 base and J by 0 bases, with 10 bases between the two germline ends. Germline V gives CDR1 SGDLS, CDR2 YYNGEE. The CDR3 has 16 residues. CDR3 DNA sequence: TGTGCCAGCAGCGTACTGGGCAGTTCGAACACCGGGGAGCTGTTTTTT. This gives the protein CASSVLGSSNTGELFF.

This clone was detected once. CDR3 region: CASSANEETQYF. For the CDR3, the DNA is TGTGCCAGCAGCGCGAATGAGGAGACCCAGTACTTC. This chain uses TRBV11-2 with TRBJ2-5; D is ambiguous. The CDR3 is 12 residues long. Per germline, CDR1 SGHAT and CDR2 FQNNGV. The germline V and J ends were trimmed by 5 bases and 5 bases, with 9 bases remaining between them.

In regard to this clone: The sample carries other DNA sequences with the same CDR3. Here the CDR3 DNA reads TGTGCCAGCAGCTTAACAAGCGGCTCCTACGAGCAGTACTTC. Translating it yields CASSLTSGSYEQYF. The chain has TRBV7-3 and TRBJ2-7, with a tentative D call TRBD2 (5 bases). The CDR3 has 14 amino acids. Trimming removed 0 bases at V and 0 bases at J, with 6 bases between. The germline V gene encodes CDR1 SGHTA and CDR2 FQGTGA.

V and J are TRBV27 and TRBJ1-4; 10 bases align to TRBD1. The junction had 9 bases not matched to a gene; V was cut back by 5 bases and J by 0 bases. Germline V gene sequence: CDR1 MNHEY, CDR2 SMNVEV (reference sequence). This CDR3 has 18 amino acids. CDR3 nucleotide sequence: TGTGCCAGCAGTCCCCGGACAGGGGGTGGAACAACTAATGAAAAACTGTTTTTT. It codes for CASSPRTGGGTTNEKLFF.

This clone was detected only once. V usage is TRBV10-3 and J usage is TRBJ1-2, with TRBD1 identical over 7 bases. CDR1 and CDR2 (germline): ENHRY, SYGVKD. J was trimmed by 8 bases and V by 7 bases; bases with no gene match: 16. CDR3 size: 15 residues. CDR3 nucleotide sequence: TGTGCCATCAACACCCGGCGGACAGGCCAAGTCGGCTACACCTTC. Amino acid sequence: CAINTRRTGQVGYTF.

This chain connects TRBV2 to TRBJ1-2; D not certain. V was cut by 10 bases and J by 2 bases, with 20 bases left in between. Germline V gene data show CDR1 as SNHLY and CDR2 as FYNNEI. This CDR3 is built from 15 residues. In DNA form, the CDR3 reads TGTGCCACCGCAGTAGAGGGCCCGGGGAACTATGGCTACACCTTC. This sequence encodes CATAVEGPGNYGYTF. The whole variable domain, filled in from reference TRBV2 and TRBJ1-2, reads EPEVTQTPSHQVTQMGQEVILRCVPISNHLYFYWYRQILGQKVEFLVSFYNNEISEKSEIFDDQFSVERPDGSNFTLKIRSTKLEDSAMYFCATAVEGPGNYGYTFGSGTRLTVV.

This sequence joins TRBV28 and TRBJ2-7, with 11 bases lining up with TRBD2. This CDR3 region has 14 residues. The trim removed 6 bases at V and 2 bases at J, leaving 3 bases unmatched. Germline lookup yields CDR1 MDHEN and CDR2 SYDVKM. The CDR3 region is CASSGTSGPYEQYF. The DNA for the CDR3 is TGTGCCAGCAGCGGGACTAGCGGACCCTACGAGCAGTACTTC.

V and J are TRBV28 and TRBJ1-5; D possibly corresponds to TRBD1 (6 bases). Per the germline V gene, CDR1 is MDHEN and CDR2 is SYDVKM. This CDR3 has 19 residues. With 7 bases removed from V and 2 bases from J, the gap between germline ends came to 27 bases. The CDR3 spells CASTEAKVQGLPGNQPQHF. The CDR3 DNA reads TGTGCCAGCACCGAAGCAAAGGTACAGGGTCTTCCTGGCAATCAGCCCCAGCATTTT.

The V gene is TRBV27, the J gene TRBJ2-7; D is undetermined. From germline, CDR1 is MNHEY and CDR2 SMNVEV (reference sequence). CDR3 length: 14 residues. V was clipped by 6 bases and J by 0 bases, with 12 bases between them. The CDR3 nucleotides read TGTGCCAGCAGGGCCATCCTTGGCTCCTACGAGCAGTACTTC. Its translation is CASRAILGSYEQYF.

The chain couples TRBV19 to TRBJ2-7, with TRBD1 identical over 7 bases. The V and J ends lost 5 bases and 3 bases, in that order; junction bases with no gene match: 7. The CDR3 consists of 14 residues. The V gene's germline CDR1 is LNHDA and CDR2 SQIVND (reference sequence). For the CDR3, the DNA is TGTGCCAGTAGTGTTGGGACAGTCGGCTACGAGCAGTACTTC. This gives the protein CASSVGTVGYEQYF.

The chain recombines TRBV29-1 with TRBJ2-7, with 8 bases lining up with TRBD1. Losses at the gene ends were 0 bases for V and 2 bases for J; bases not matched to a gene: 15. The CDR3 has 18 amino acids. Germline V gene data show CDR1 as SQVTM and CDR2 as ANQGSEA. For the CDR3, the DNA is TGCAGCGTTGAAGAAGCGTCATACCGGACAGGGTCGACCTACGAGCAGTACTTC. It codes for CSVEEASYRTGSTYEQYF.

This clone showed up just once. The CDR3: CASSFAAGGYGYTF. CDR3 nucleotides: TGTGCCAGCAGTTTCGCCGCAGGGGGATATGGCTACACCTTC. The V gene is TRBV6-5, the J gene TRBJ1-2; 7 nucleotides match TRBD1. CDR3 length: 14 residues. In germline, CDR1 is MNHEY, CDR2 SVGAGI. Unmatched junction bases numbered 7, after V lost 4 bases and J lost 5 bases.